The clone carrying this TCR beta chain appeared a few times. Its specificity is unknown. Trimming took 5 bases from V and 1 from J, leaving 18 bases between them. Germline CDR1 is SGHKS and CDR2 is YYEKEE (reference sequence). The length of the CDR3 is 16 residues. The data originate from a study of cytomegalovirus exposure and HLA in healthy donors. Findings of the study overall: In the roughly 120 validation repertoires, a later analysis found that first-cohort TCR clusters tended to co-occur. A few CMV-associated chains proved CMV antigen-specific in vitro. Cytomegalovirus-associated TCR beta chains were listed, numbering 150 to 200.

Data came from immunoSEQ multiplex PCR; TCRdb stores just in-frame clones and leaves some out. The sample contains under 300,000 clones, 86% of which appear only once. Among the approximately 110 subjects of the validation cohort, separate from the roughly 600-subject first cohort, were the donors. Sequenced input: PBMCs. The chain recombines TRBV5-5 with TRBJ1-1; no definite D call. This clonotype was obtained from a woman aged 18-29 years in good health and CMV-seronegative. The CDR3 DNA follows: TGTGCCAGCAGGAGGCGACGGGTACAAGAGAACACTGAAGCTTTCTTT. This gives the protein CASRRRRVQENTEAFF.